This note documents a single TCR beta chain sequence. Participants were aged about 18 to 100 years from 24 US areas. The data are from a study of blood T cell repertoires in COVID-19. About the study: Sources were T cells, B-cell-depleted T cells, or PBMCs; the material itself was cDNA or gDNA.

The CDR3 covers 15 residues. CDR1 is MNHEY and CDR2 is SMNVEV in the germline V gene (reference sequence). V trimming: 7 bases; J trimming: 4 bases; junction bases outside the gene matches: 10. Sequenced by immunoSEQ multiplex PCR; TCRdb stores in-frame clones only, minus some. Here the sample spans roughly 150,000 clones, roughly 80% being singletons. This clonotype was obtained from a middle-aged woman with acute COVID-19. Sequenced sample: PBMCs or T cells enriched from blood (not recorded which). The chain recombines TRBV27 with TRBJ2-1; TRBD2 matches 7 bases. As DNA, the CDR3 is TGTGCCAGCACCTTGAGGCGGGAGTCTTACAATGAGCAGTTCTTC. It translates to CASTLRRESYNEQFF.